This T cell receptor beta chain was profiled in a study of human T cells and chemical hapten exposure (dated by TCRdb to the early 2020s). A note on the overall study: For sensitization, 2% DPC in acetone was applied to a 2 cm by 2 cm area of upper inner arm skin. Patients additionally received weekly therapeutic DPC doses to the scalp throughout the approximately 24-week study period. Patch testing on the upper back used Finn chambers containing 0.01% DPC, with scoring done after 6 days according to International Contact Dermatitis Research Group standards. The patient cohort, mostly female, included alopecia areata with under or over 50% scalp involvement, alopecia totalis and alopecia universalis. The libraries were sequenced as a pool, and the TCR yield per sample differed mostly because of small variations in library volumes within the pool. Peripheral blood TCR repertoire changes were tracked in vivo in alopecia patients during primary and secondary sensitization to the hapten diphenylcyclopropenone (DPC). Blood samples were taken from patients before sensitization (week 0) and then at 2, 6 and about 24 weeks after DPC sensitization. Blood for TCR sequencing was provided by twenty-nine alopecia patients at one to four time points (pre-sensitization, 2, 6 and 24 weeks).

Here V drops 5 bases and J drops 5 bases, and the junction holds 10 bases not matched to any gene. Including cysteine and phenylalanine, the CDR3 has 14 amino acids. CDR3 DNA is the only sequence kept; it has 42 bases, read in frame from the first base. As encoded in the germline V gene, CDR1 is SQVTM while CDR2 is ANQGSEA. The meaning of the sample's time point label: patch test 2, 6 weeks after DPC sensitization. In light of the paper, this sample's treatment or condition label describes: therapeutic diphenylcyclopropenone sensitization with weekly scalp DPC. Blood at each patch-test visit was drawn before the patch test was applied. To be eligible, patients had to be aged 18 to 70, diagnosed with alopecia and judged suitable for DPC therapy, while pregnant patients were excluded. Total RNA was extracted from unfractionated whole blood collected in Tempus Blood RNA tubes. Receptors were amplified or captured by RACE. The reads were generated on a NextSeq 500. During library preparation, unique molecular identifiers were attached to individual cDNA molecules so that TCRs could be counted in a quantitative, reproducible way. From each blood RNA sample, both TCR alpha and TCR beta chains were sequenced. The original pipeline was this. A median of roughly 99,000 TCRs per sample was observed, with a range of about 23,224 to 700,000. V, J and CDR3 annotation of the TCR reads was carried out using the Decombinator software suite. To make PS versus PT1 abundance plots, every sample was subsampled to the same number of TCRs (28,000). TCRs were defined as expanded if absent before sensitization and observed at least eight times at the 2-week time point. TCRdb reanalyzed the raw reads on its own, using fastp at Q25 for trimming and MiXCR for clone calling, and kept in-frame beta chains. Every entry covers one CDR3 protein and lists the most common genes and DNA from its rows. These V and J calls rely on TCRdb rather than the paper's analysis. The sample table records a few hundred thousand distinct CDR3 sequences; about 6.3% of these occur just once. The top ten clonotypes cover around 5.8% of the sample.

This clonotype was detected only a few times. This receptor's antigen is unknown. No much larger clone is present one base from it, and per-base qualities are unavailable. Results the study describes overall, beyond this receptor: Significantly more large CDR3 similarity clusters were formed by expanded TCRs than by pre-sensitization or healthy control sets, consistent with antigen-driven responses. No change with DPC sensitization was found in the number of TCRs above 1 in 1000 frequency, and no evidence of global repertoire structure alterations was found. After repeated subsampling, changes were observed in the strength of the expansion versus patch-test correlation and in the threshold at which the correlation became significant. Patch test score correlated positively with the number of PT1 expanded TCRs, reaching significance at thresholds 8, 16 and 32 but not at 4. Alopecia, a presumed autoimmune disease, was present in all patients, so the immune response of the patients might differ from that of healthy individuals.

The sample here was whole blood, taken in connection with sensitization to the hapten diphenylcyclopropenone (DPC). This receptor was identified in a woman between 18 and 29 years old with alopecia areata. Some clones in this sample may be carry-over from other donors' samples. The chain employs TRBV29-1 and TRBJ2-7, and 9 bases in between align with TRBD1. The DNA reads TGCAGCGTTTGCGGGACAGGGCGGGGTGACGAGCAGTACTTC. It translates as CSVCGTGRGDEQYF.